The T cell receptor beta chain under discussion was sequenced for a study of blood T cell repertoires in COVID-19. Study details: Both acute and convalescent COVID-19 samples were obtained from the United States, Italy and Spain. T cells, B-cell-depleted T cells, or PBMCs supplied cDNA or gDNA.

V lost 0 bases to trimming and J lost 9 bases, with 9 bases between them. Per germline, CDR1 KGHSH and CDR2 LQKENI. The CDR3 spans 13 residues. Original data processing: Counts of nucleated cells, estimated from reference gene primer amplification, were obtained. The method was immunoSEQ multiplex PCR; TCRdb's version includes in-frame clones alone and lacks a portion of them. V and J calls and clone size are given by that table; D and trimming were obtained from the DNA. The sample has about 80,000 clones; roughly 78% are singletons. This clone occurred once. The TCR originated in a human donor in a cohort sampled during active COVID-19. The V call is TRBV18, the J call TRBJ1-5, with D unresolved. The sequencing sample was made of peripheral blood. The CDR3 DNA is TGTGCCAGCTCACCACCGGAGGGAGGGCCCCAGCATTTT. Encoded protein: CASSPPEGGPQHF. The full variable domain, its missing parts supplied by reference TRBV18 and TRBJ1-5, is NAGVMQNPRHLVRRRGQEARLRCSPMKGHSHVYWYRQLPEEGLKFMVYLQKENIIDESGMPKERFSAEFPKEGPSILRIQQVVRGDSAAYFCASSPPEGGPQHFGDGTRLSIL.